This TCR beta chain was sequenced in a study of blood T cells in healthy people across ages. Deletions cut 2 bases from V and 2 bases from J, with 8 bases between. The germline V gene encodes CDR1 SGHRS and CDR2 YFSETQ. The length of the CDR3 is 15 residues. This clonotype was counted between two and nine times. For the second PCR, which ran for about 7 to 11 cycles, a sample-barcoded 5' primer and a J-beta primer mix were used. In TCRdb, the 5' RACE reads were re-called with MiXCR into one record per CDR3 protein. This sample has some 1,000,000 distinct CDR3 sequences, with about 23% found just once. Peripheral blood was drawn, around 9.4 milliliters per donor. These data also featured in a second study, about T cells of mothers and their children.

The chain uses TRBV5-1 and TRBJ2-6, with a possible D match to TRBD1 (5 bases). Sequencing was performed on blood. The TCR comes from a girl between 2 and 10 years old in good health. The CDR3 is CASSFDSPGANVLTF. For the CDR3, the DNA is TGCGCCAGCAGCTTCGACAGCCCTGGGGCCAACGTCCTGACTTTC.